Each of the 19 T cell receptor beta chains below was sequenced from the same sample in a study of T-cell memory formation after mild COVID-19. TCRdb itself ran the 5' RACE reads through MiXCR, one entry per CDR3 protein. Here the sample spans 400,000 to 550,000 distinct CDR3 sequences, around 27% being singletons. Sequenced sample: PBMCs or a T cell subset sorted from them (not recorded which). These TCRs come from an adult woman who had mild COVID-19 (a few samples of this study predate the infection). Cell type and time point are not known.

The chain has TRBV20-1 and TRBJ1-5; D remains unclear. Germline CDR1 DFQATT, CDR2 SNEGSKA (reference sequence). V lost 3 bases, J lost 6 bases, and 21 bases lay in between. The CDR3 sequence is 16 residues long. The CDR3 nucleotides read TGCAGTGCTAGCCCCCTCCTCCACGATCTAGGTCAGCCCCAGCATTTT. As protein: CSASPLLHDLGQPQHF.

The rearrangement links TRBV3-1 to TRBJ2-1, with 8 bases identical to TRBD2. Germline assignment: CDR1 LGHDT and CDR2 YNNKEL (reference sequence). The length of the CDR3 is 15 residues. The V gene end was trimmed by 4 bases and the J gene end by 8 bases; junction bases not matched to a gene: 10. CDR3 residues: CASSRPGLGTYEQFF. The CDR3 nucleotides are TGTGCCAGCAGCCGCCCGGGACTAGGTACCTATGAGCAGTTCTTC.

This clonotype was seen more than once but under ten times. This sequence joins TRBV5-5 and TRBJ2-7; D tentatively fits TRBD1 or TRBD2 (5 bases each). The germline CDR1 and CDR2 sequences are SGHKS and YYEKEE (reference sequence). Trimming stripped 0 bases from V and 2 bases from J, with 9 bases between. The CDR3 has 14 amino acids. The CDR3 protein is CASSLVGDPYEQYF. The CDR3 DNA reads as TGTGCCAGCAGCTTGGTAGGGGACCCCTACGAGCAGTACTTC.

This clonotype was counted only a few times. The chain has TRBV20-1 and TRBJ2-7; 8 nucleotides align to TRBD1. Germline trimming cut 0 bases from V and 3 bases from J; bases unmatched to any gene: 4. This CDR3 has 14 residues. The germline CDR1 and CDR2 sequences are DFQATT and SNEGSKA (reference sequence). The CDR3 spells CSAREAGGLYEQYF. DNA for the CDR3: TGCAGTGCTAGAGAGGCAGGGGGCCTCTACGAGCAGTACTTC.

This rearrangement joins TRBV24-1 to TRBJ2-1, with 9 bases that match TRBD2. The V gene's germline CDR1 is KGHDR and CDR2 SFDVKD. V was pared by 3 bases and J by 7 bases, with 6 bases of the junction left unmatched. The CDR3 has 15 amino acids. Here the CDR3 reads CATSDVGRGGNEQFF. In DNA form, the CDR3 reads TGTGCCACCAGTGATGTCGGGCGGGGGGGGAATGAGCAGTTCTTC.

The chain uses TRBV25-1 and TRBJ2-1; 10 bases align to TRBD2. Per the germline V gene, CDR1 is MGHDK and CDR2 is SYGVNS. CDR3 size: 17 residues. Trimming cost V 4 bases and J 7 bases; bases outside gene matches: 13. The CDR3 bases are TGTGCCAGCAGTGGACAGACCGGGACTAGCGTCGCAAATGAGCAGTTCTTC. Its translation: CASSGQTGTSVANEQFF.

This clonotype was observed a few times. The chain uses TRBV12-3 or TRBV12-4 and TRBJ1-4; 10 bases match TRBD1. CDR3 size: 18 residues. Losses at the gene ends were 11 bases for V and 3 bases for J; bases not matched to a gene: 18. CDR3 in DNA: TGTGCCTCGAGCCCGGACAGGGGGGGCCCCGTGGCTAATGAAAAACTGTTTTTT. As protein: CASSPDRGGPVANEKLFF.

CDR3 DNA: TGTGCCAGCAGGCCCGGTCCGGGGGAGACCCAGTACTTC. It specifies CASRPGPGETQYF. The rearrangement joins TRBV2 to TRBJ2-5; perhaps TRBD2 as D (5 bases). Trimming removed 6 bases at V and 5 bases at J, with 13 bases between. The CDR3 sequence is 13 residues long. Germline CDR1 is SNHLY and CDR2 is FYNNEI.

This clonotype appeared a few times. V and J are TRBV10-3 and TRBJ2-1; possibly TRBD1 for D (5 bases). This CDR3 is 12 amino acids long. V was trimmed by 2 bases and J by 12 bases, leaving 11 bases between them. Germline CDR1 is ENHRY and CDR2 is SYGVKD. The CDR3 reads CAISERGESQFF. Here the CDR3 DNA reads TGTGCCATCAGTGAGAGGGGTGAATCGCAGTTCTTC.

This clonotype was seen a handful of times. The CDR3 DNA reads as TGTGCCAGCAGCCTCCGAGGGACGGAAAATCAGCCCCAGCATTTT. This translates into CASSLRGTENQPQHF. The rearrangement joins TRBV12-3 or TRBV12-4 to TRBJ1-5; possibly TRBD1 for D (5 bases). The CDR3 spans 15 residues. The ends were cut back, 6 bases at V and 4 bases at J, with 16 bases in the middle.

The table lists this clonotype with a few counts. The rearrangement uses TRBV7-9 and TRBJ2-1; TRBD2 agrees at 9 bases. The CDR3 totals 16 residues. V lost 1 base to trimming and J lost 7 bases; unmatched junction nucleotides: 8. Germline V gene sequence: CDR1 SEHNR, CDR2 FQNEAQ (reference sequence). The CDR3 loop is CASSLEERGAWNEQFF. CDR3 DNA sequence: TGTGCCAGCAGCTTAGAGGAGCGGGGGGCATGGAATGAGCAGTTCTTC.

The chain is built from TRBV5-8 and TRBJ2-1; D call uncertain. The CDR3 spans 16 residues. The ends were cut back, 4 bases at V and 7 bases at J, with 21 bases in the middle. CDR1 and CDR2 (germline): SGHTS, YDEGEE. CDR3 protein: CASSPRGDPIRNEQFF. The CDR3 DNA reads as TGTGCCAGCAGCCCCCGAGGTGACCCAATTCGAAATGAGCAGTTCTTC.

This clonotype was counted only a few times. This chain links TRBV7-8 with TRBJ2-5, with a tentative D call TRBD2 (5 bases). V lost 1 base and J lost 5, with 17 bases in between. The germline CDR1 and CDR2 sequences are SGHVS and FQNEAQ. This CDR3 has 16 amino acids. CDR3 protein: CASSLGGVSVWETQYF. In DNA form, the CDR3 reads TGTGCCAGCAGCTTAGGTGGGGTTAGCGTATGGGAGACCCAGTACTTC.

V and J are TRBV24-1 and TRBJ2-1, with 11 nucleotides matching TRBD1. The CDR3 contains 16 residues. Germline V gene lookup returns CDR1 KGHDR and CDR2 SFDVKD. With V trimmed by 0 bases and J by 5 bases, 2 bases remained unmatched. The DNA for the CDR3 is TGTGCCACCAGTGATTTGGGGACAGGGGGGGACAATGAGCAGTTCTTC. It encodes CATSDLGTGGDNEQFF.

This clonotype was counted between two and nine times. This chain connects TRBV9 to TRBJ2-3; unclear D gene. The CDR3 extends over 13 amino acids. Germline V lookup: CDR1 SGDLS, CDR2 YYNGEE. V was clipped by 0 bases and J by 4 bases, with 6 bases between them. CDR3 protein: CASSVGVPDTQYF. DNA for the CDR3: TGTGCCAGCAGCGTAGGGGTCCCAGATACGCAGTATTTT.

V usage is TRBV24-1 and J usage is TRBJ1-1, with 9 bases lining up with TRBD1. The ends lost 5 bases at V and 4 bases at J; junction bases unmatched: 19. The germline V gene encodes CDR1 KGHDR and CDR2 SFDVKD. CDR3 length: 19 amino acids. The CDR3 loop reads CATSAGPIRDRAGGTEAFF. CDR3 DNA sequence: TGTGCCACCAGTGCTGGCCCTATCCGGGACAGGGCGGGGGGCACTGAAGCTTTCTTT.

Only a few counts were recorded for this clonotype. The chain combines TRBV7-2 with TRBJ2-7; a possible D gene is TRBD2 (5 bases). The CDR3 runs 12 residues. The germline V gene has CDR1 SGHTA and CDR2 FQGNSA. Trimming removed 5 bases at V and 8 bases at J, with 13 bases between. Here the CDR3 DNA reads TGTGCCAGCAGCCCGGACCCGGGGAAGCAGTACTTC. The encoded protein is CASSPDPGKQYF.

This clonotype was recorded a few times. This sequence joins TRBV7-6 and TRBJ1-5; D gene uncertain. Per germline, CDR1 SGHVS and CDR2 FNYEAQ. The V and J ends lost 3 bases and 4 bases respectively, with 10 bases between them. CDR3 length equals 14 residues. This chain's CDR3 is CASSLPKGNQPQHF. Written as DNA, the CDR3 is TGTGCCAGCAGCTTGCCCAAGGGTAATCAGCCCCAGCATTTT.

Only a few counts were recorded for this clonotype. The rearrangement links TRBV9 to TRBJ2-2; no firm D call. V was cut by 0 bases and J by 3 bases, with 9 bases left in between. Germline values: CDR1 SGDLS, CDR2 YYNGEE. CDR3 length: 15 residues. The CDR3 protein is CASSVVGRDTGELFF. CDR3 DNA: TGTGCCAGCAGCGTAGTAGGCAGAGACACCGGGGAGCTGTTTTTT.